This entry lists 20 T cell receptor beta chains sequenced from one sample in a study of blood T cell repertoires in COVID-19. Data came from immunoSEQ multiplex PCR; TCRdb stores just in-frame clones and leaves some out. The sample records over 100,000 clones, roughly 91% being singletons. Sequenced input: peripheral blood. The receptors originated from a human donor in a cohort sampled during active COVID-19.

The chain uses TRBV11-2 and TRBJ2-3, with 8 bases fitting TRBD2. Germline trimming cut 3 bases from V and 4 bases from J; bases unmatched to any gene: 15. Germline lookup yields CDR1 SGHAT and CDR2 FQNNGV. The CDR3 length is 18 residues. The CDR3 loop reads CASSFPGKFGGAPDTQYF. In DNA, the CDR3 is TGTGCCAGCAGCTTTCCCGGTAAATTCGGGGGGGCCCCAGATACGCAGTATTTT.

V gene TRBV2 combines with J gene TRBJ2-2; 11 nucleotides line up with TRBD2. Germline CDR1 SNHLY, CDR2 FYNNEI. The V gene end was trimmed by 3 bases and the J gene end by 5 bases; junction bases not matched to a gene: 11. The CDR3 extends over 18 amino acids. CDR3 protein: CASSDWLAGGPRTGELFF. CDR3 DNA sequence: TGTGCCAGCAGTGACTGGTTAGCGGGAGGGCCTCGGACCGGGGAGCTGTTTTTT. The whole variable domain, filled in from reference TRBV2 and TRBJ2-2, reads EPEVTQTPSHQVTQMGQEVILRCVPISNHLYFYWYRQILGQKVEFLVSFYNNEISEKSEIFDDQFSVERPDGSNFTLKIRSTKLEDSAMYFCASSDWLAGGPRTGELFFGEGSRLTVL.

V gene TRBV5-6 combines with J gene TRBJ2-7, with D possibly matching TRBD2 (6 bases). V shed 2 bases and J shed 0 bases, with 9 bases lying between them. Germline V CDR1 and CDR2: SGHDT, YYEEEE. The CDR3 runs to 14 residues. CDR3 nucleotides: TGTGCCAGCAGCTTATTCGGGAGCTCCTACGAGCAGTACTTC. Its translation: CASSLFGSSYEQYF.

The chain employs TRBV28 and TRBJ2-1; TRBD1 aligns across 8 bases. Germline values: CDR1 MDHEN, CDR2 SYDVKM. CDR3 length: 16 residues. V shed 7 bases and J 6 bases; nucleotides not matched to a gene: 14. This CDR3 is CASTPLGQGWGNEQFF. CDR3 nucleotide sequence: TGTGCCAGCACCCCCTTAGGACAGGGTTGGGGCAATGAGCAGTTCTTC.

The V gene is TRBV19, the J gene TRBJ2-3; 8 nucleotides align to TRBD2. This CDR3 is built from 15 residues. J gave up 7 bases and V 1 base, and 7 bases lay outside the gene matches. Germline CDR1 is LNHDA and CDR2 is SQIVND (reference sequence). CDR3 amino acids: CASSIAGGPWNTQYF. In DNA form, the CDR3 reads TGTGCCAGTAGTATAGCGGGGGGGCCGTGGAATACGCAGTATTTT.

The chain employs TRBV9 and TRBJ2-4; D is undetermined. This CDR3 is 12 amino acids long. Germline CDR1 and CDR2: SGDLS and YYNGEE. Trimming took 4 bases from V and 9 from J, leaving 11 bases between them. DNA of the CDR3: TGTGCCAGCAGCCTCGCCGGTGGCATTCAGTACTTC. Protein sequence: CASSLAGGIQYF.

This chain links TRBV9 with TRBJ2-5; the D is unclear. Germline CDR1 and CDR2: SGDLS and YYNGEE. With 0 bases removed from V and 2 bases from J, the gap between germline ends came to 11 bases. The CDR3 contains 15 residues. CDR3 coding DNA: TGTGCCAGCAGCGTAGCCTCGGCCGGGCAAGAGACCCAGTACTTC. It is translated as CASSVASAGQETQYF.

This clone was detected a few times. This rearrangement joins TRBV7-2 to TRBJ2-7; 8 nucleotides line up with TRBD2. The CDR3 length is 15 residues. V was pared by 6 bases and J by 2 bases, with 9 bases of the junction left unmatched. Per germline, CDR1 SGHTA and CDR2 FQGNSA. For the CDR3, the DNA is TGTGCCAGCAGTTTAAGGGCGGGGGGAACCTACGAGCAGTACTTC. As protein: CASSLRAGGTYEQYF.

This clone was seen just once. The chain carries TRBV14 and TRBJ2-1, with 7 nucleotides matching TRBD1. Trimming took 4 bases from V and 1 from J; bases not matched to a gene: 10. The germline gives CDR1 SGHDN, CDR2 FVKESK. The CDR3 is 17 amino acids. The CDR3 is CASSRSTGAGSYNEQFF. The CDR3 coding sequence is TGTGCCAGCAGCCGCTCAACAGGGGCTGGGTCCTACAATGAGCAGTTCTTC.

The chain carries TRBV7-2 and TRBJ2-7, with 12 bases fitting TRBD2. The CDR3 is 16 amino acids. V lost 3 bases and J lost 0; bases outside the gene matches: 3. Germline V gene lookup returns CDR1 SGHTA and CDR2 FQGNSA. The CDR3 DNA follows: TGTGCCAGCAGCTTTGGGACTAGCGGGCCCTCCTACGAGCAGTACTTC. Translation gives CASSFGTSGPSYEQYF.

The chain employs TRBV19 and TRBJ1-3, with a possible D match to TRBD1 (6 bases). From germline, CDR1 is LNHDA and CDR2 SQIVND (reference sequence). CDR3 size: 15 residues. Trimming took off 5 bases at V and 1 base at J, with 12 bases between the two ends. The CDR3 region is CASSGTGISGNTIYF. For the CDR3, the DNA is TGTGCCAGTAGTGGCACAGGGATTTCTGGAAACACCATATATTTT. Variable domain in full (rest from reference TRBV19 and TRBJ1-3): DGGITQSPKYLFRKEGQNVTLSCEQNLNHDAMYWYRQDPGQGLRLIYYSQIVNDFQKGDIAEGYSVSREKKESFPLTVTSAQKNPTAFYLCASSGTGISGNTIYFGEGSWLTVV.

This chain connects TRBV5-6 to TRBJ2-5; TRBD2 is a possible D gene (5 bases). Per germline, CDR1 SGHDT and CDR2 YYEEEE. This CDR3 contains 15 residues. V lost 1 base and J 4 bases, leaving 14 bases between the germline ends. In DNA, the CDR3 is TGTGCCAGCAGCTTGTACGGTTTAGCGTTAGAGACCCAGTACTTC. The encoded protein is CASSLYGLALETQYF.

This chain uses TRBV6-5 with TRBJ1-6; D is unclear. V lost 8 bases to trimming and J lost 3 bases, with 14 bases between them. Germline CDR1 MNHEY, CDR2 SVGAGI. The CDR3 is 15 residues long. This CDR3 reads CASRLSVNYNSPLHF. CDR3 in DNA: TGTGCCAGCCGTCTGTCGGTAAACTATAATTCACCCCTCCACTTT.

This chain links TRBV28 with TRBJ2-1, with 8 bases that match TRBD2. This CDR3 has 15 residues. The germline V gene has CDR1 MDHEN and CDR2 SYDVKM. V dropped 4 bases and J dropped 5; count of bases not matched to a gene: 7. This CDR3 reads CASSSGTRLHNEQFF. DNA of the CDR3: TGTGCCAGCAGTTCAGGGACTAGGCTTCACAATGAGCAGTTCTTC.

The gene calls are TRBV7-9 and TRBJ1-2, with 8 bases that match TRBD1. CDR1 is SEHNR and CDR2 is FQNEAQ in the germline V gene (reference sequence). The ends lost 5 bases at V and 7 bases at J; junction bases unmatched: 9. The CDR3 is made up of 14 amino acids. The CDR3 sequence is CASSDGTGMVGYTF. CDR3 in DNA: TGTGCCAGCAGCGATGGGACAGGAATGGTTGGCTACACCTTC.

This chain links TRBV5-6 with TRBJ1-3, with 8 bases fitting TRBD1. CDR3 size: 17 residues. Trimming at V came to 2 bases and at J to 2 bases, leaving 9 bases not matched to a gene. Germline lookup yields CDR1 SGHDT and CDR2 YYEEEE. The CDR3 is CASSLSLDRVTGNTIYF. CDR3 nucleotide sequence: TGTGCCAGCAGCTTATCATTGGACAGGGTAACTGGAAACACCATATATTTT.

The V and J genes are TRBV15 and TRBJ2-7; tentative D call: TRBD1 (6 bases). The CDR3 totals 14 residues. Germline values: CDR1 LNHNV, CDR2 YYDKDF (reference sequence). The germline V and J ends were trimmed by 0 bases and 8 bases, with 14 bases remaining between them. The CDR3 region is CATSRDWDTPKQYF. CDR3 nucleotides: TGTGCCACCAGCAGAGATTGGGACACCCCAAAGCAGTACTTC.

The CDR3 sequence: CASSMTKLAGANVLTF. Here the CDR3 DNA reads TGTGCCAGCAGCATGACAAAGTTAGCTGGGGCCAACGTCCTGACTTTC. The chain employs TRBV5-8 and TRBJ2-6; no definite D call. V was clipped by 4 bases and J by 2 bases, with 13 bases between them. The CDR3 runs to 16 residues. Germline V gene data show CDR1 as SGHTS and CDR2 as YDEGEE. Full variable domain (remainder filled in from reference TRBV5-8 and TRBJ2-6): EAGVTQSPTHLIKTRGQQATLRCSPISGHTSVYWYQQALGLGLQFLLWYDEGEERNRGNFPPRFSGRQFPNYSSELNVNALELEDSALYLCASSMTKLAGANVLTFGAGSRLTVL.

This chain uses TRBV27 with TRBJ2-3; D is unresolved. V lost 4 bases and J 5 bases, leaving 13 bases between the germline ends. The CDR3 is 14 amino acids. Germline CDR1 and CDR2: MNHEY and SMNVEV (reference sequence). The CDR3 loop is CASSSPQRRDTQYF. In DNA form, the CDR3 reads TGTGCCAGCAGTTCCCCGCAGCGTAGAGATACGCAGTATTTT.

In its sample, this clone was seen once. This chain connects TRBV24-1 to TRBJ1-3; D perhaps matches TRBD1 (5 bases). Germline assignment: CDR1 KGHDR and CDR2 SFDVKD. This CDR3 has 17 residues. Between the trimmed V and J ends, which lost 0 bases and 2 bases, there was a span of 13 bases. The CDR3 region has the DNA TGTGCCACCAGTGATTTGGGGCAGGGAAAGACTGGAAACACCATATATTTT. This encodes CATSDLGQGKTGNTIYF.